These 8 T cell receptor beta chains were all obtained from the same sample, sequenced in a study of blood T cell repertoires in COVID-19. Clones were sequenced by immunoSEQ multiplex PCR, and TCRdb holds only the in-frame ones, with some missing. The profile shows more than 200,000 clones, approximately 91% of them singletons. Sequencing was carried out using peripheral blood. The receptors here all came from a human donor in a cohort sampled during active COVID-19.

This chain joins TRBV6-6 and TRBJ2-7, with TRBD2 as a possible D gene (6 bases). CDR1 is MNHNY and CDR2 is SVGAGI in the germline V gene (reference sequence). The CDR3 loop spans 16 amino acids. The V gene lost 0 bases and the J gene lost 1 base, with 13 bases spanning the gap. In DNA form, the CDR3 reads TGTGCCAGCAGTTACTCGGAGGGTAAGAGGTCCTACGAGCAGTACTTC. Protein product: CASSYSEGKRSYEQYF.

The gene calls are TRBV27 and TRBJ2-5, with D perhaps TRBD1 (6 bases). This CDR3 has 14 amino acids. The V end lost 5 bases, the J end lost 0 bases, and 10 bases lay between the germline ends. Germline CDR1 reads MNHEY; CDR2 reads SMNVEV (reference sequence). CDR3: CASSPRDNQETQYF. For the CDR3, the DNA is TGTGCCAGCAGTCCCCGGGACAACCAAGAGACCCAGTACTTC.

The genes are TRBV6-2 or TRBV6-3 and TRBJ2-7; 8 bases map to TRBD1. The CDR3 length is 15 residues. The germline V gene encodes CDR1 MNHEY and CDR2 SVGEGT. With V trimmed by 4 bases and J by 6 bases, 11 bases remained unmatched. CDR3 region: CASSLRGQARFEQYF. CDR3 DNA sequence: TGTGCCAGCAGTTTAAGGGGACAGGCTCGCTTCGAGCAGTACTTC.

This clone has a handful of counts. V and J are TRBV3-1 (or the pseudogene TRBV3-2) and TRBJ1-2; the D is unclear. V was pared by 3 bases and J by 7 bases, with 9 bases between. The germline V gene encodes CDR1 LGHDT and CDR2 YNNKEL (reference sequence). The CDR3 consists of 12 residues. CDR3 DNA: TGTGCCAGCAGCCAGTCGGGTGGTGGCTACACCTTC. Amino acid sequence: CASSQSGGGYTF.

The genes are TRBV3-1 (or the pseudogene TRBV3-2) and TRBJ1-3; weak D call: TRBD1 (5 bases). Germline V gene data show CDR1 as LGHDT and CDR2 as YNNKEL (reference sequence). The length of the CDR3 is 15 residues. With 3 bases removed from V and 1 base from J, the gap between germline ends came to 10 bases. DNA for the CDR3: TGTGCCAGCAGCCAGGGGGGAGGGTCTGGAAACACCATATATTTT. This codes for CASSQGGGSGNTIYF.

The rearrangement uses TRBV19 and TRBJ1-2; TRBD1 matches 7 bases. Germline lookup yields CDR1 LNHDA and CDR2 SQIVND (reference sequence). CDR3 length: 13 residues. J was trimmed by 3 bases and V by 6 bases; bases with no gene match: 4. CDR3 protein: CASRMDRHYGYTF. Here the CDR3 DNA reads TGTGCCAGTAGGATGGACAGGCACTATGGCTACACCTTC.

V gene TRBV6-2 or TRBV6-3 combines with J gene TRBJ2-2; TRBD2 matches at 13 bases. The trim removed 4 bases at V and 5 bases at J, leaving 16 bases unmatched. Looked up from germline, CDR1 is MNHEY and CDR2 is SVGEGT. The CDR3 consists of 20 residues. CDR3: CASSWLPRTSGSMGTGELFF. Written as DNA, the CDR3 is TGTGCCAGCAGTTGGCTACCTCGGACTAGCGGGAGCATGGGGACCGGGGAGCTGTTTTTT.

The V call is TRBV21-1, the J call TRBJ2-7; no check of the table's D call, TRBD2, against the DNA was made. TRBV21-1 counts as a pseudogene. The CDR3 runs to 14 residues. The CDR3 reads CASSSAGQDYEQYF. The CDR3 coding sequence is TGTGCCAGCAGCAGTGCGGGTCAAGATTACGAGCAGTACTTC.